In this sample, the clone carrying this T cell receptor beta chain turned up many times. Its antigen is currently unknown. Memory CD4+ T cells were sorted as CD4+CD45RO+CD25- cells. CDR1 MDHEN and CDR2 SYDVKM come from the germline V gene. After removal of 6 bases from V and 4 bases from J, the junction contained 7 bases not matched to a gene. The CDR3 is 15 amino acids. Full-length variable regions came from constant-region reverse primers plus semi-nested Nested Universal Primer A PCR. TCRdb analysed the 5' RACE reads with MiXCR anew, one entry per CDR3 protein. Of some 62,000 distinct CDR3 sequences listed, roughly 22% are singletons. Study results and caveats: Tumor-infiltrating Treg TCR alpha and beta sequences overlapped most with tumor naive CD4+ T cells, then blood naive. Tumor memory CD4+ T cell TCR gene usage was found to cluster with blood and lymph node memory CD4+ cells and with lymph node naive CD4+ cells.

This chain links TRBV28 with TRBJ2-4, with 9 bases that match TRBD2. This sequence was found in a female donor with breast cancer. The sample comprised memory CD4+ T cells sorted from a lymph node. The sample's subset: memory CD4+ T cells, CD4+CD45RO+CD25-. CDR3: CASSSREGGKNIQYF. The CDR3 region has the DNA TGTGCCAGCAGCTCGCGGGAGGGCGGGAAAAACATTCAGTACTTC.